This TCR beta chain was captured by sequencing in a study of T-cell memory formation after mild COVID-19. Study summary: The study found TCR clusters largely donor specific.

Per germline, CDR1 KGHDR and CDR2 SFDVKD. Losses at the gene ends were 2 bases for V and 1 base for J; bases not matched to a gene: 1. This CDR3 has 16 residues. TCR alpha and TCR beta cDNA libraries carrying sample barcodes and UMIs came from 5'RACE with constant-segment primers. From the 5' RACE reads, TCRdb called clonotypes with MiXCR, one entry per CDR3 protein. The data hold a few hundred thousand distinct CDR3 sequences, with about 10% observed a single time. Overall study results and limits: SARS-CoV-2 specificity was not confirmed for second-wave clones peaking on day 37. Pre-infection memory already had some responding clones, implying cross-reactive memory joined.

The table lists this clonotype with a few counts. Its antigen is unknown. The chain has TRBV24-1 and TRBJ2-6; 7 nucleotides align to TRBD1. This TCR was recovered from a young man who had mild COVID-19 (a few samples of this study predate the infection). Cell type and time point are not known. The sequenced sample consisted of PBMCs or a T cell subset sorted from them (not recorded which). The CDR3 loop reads CATSDSDRSGANVLTF. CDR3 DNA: TGTGCCACCAGTGATTCGGACAGGTCTGGGGCCAACGTCCTGACTTTC.